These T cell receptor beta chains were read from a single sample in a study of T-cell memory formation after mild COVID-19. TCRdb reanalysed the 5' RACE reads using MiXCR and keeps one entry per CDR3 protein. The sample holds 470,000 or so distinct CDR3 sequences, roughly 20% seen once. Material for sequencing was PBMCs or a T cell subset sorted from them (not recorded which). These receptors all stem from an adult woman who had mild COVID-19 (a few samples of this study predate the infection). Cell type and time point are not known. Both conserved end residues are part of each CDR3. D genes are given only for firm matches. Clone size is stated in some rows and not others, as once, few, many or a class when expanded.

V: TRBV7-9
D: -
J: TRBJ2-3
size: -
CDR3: CASSRPRTFSSTDTQYF
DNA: TGTGCCAGCAGCAGACCCCGGACATTCTCCAGCACAGATACGCAGTATTTT

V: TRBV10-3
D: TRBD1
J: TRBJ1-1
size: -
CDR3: CAISELGTANTEAFF
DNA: TGTGCCATCAGTGAGCTTGGGACAGCCAACACTGAAGCTTTCTTT

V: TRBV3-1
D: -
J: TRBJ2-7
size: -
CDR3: CASSQNQATHHEQYF
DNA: TGTGCCAGCAGCCAAAACCAGGCGACCCACCACGAGCAGTACTTC

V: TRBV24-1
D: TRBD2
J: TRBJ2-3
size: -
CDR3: CATSVQAGVSTDTQYF
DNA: TGTGCCACCAGTGTTCAAGCGGGGGTCTCTACAGATACGCAGTATTTT

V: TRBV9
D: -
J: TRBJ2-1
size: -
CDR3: CASSVAGQSSYNEQFF
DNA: TGTGCCAGCAGCGTAGCGGGGCAGAGCTCCTACAATGAGCAGTTCTTC

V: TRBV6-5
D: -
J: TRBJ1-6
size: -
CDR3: CASRNADNSPLHF
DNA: TGTGCCAGCCGAAACGCGGATAATTCACCCCTCCACTTT

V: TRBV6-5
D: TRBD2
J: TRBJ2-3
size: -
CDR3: CASKASGLMGTQYF
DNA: TGTGCCAGCAAGGCTAGCGGGCTAATGGGTACGCAGTATTTT

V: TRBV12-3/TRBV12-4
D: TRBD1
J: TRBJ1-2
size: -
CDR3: CASSAGTGRSGYTF
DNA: TGTGCCAGCAGTGCTGGGACAGGGAGAAGTGGCTACACCTTC

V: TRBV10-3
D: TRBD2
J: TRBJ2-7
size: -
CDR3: CAISESLAGNYEQYF
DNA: TGTGCCATCAGTGAGTCACTAGCGGGAAACTACGAGCAGTACTTC

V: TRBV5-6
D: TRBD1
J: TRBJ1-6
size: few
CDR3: CASSAGTALPLHF
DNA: TGTGCCAGCAGCGCGGGGACAGCTCTACCCCTCCACTTT

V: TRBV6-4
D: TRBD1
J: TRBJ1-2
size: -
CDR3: CASSDSRGLGGYTF
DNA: TGTGCCAGCAGTGACTCGAGGGGGCTAGGAGGCTACACCTTC

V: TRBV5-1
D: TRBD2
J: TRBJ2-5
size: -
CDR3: CASSRASGAEETQYF
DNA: TGCGCCAGCAGCAGAGCTAGCGGGGCCGAAGAGACCCAGTACTTC

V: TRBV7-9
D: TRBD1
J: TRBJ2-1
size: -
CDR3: CATEDRDNEQFF
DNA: TGTGCCACCGAGGACAGGGATAATGAGCAGTTCTTC

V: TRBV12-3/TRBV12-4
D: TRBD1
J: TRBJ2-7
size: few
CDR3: CASRRTATPLWGQGAVNEQYF
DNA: TGTGCCAGCAGACGAACAGCAACCCCATTGTGGGGACAGGGGGCGGTAAACGAGCAGTACTTC

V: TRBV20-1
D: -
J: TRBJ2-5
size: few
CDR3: CSARVRGLETQYF
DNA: TGCAGTGCTAGAGTAAGGGGCCTGGAGACCCAGTACTTC

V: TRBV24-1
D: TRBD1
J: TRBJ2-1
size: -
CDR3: CATAWDRGRAGAYNEQFF
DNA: TGTGCCACCGCCTGGGACAGGGGCAGGGCGGGGGCCTACAATGAGCAGTTCTTC

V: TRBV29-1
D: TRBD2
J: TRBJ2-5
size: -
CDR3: CSAVLAGNRRETQYF
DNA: TGCAGCGCCGTACTAGCGGGGAACAGGCGGGAGACCCAGTACTTC

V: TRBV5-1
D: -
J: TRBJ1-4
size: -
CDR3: CASSFDRSNEKLFF
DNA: TGCGCCAGCAGCTTTGACAGGAGTAATGAAAAACTGTTTTTT

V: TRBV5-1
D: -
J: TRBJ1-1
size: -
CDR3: CASSLQGSFAEAFF
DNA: TGCGCCAGCAGCTTGCAGGGATCGTTCGCTGAAGCTTTCTTT

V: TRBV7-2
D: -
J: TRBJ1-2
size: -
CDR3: CASSSRAGTTYGYTF
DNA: TGTGCCAGCAGCTCCAGAGCCGGGACAACCTATGGCTACACCTTC

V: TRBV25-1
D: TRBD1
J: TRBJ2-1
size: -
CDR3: CASSEPREGGSYNEQFF
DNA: TGTGCCAGCAGTGAGCCCCGCGAAGGGGGCTCGTATAATGAGCAGTTCTTC

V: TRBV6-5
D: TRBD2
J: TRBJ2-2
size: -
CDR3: CASSYSLAGDLGTGELFF
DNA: TGTGCCAGCAGTTACTCCCTAGCGGGAGATCTTGGCACCGGGGAGCTGTTTTTT

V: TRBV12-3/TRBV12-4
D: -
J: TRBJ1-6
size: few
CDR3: CASRSTGTRSPLHF
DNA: TGTGCCAGCAGATCTACAGGGACGCGGTCACCCCTCCACTTT

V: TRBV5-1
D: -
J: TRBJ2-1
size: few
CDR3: CASSALRKTYNEQFF
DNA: TGCGCCAGCAGTGCCCTCCGAAAGACCTACAATGAGCAGTTCTTC

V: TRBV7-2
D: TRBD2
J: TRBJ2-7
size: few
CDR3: CASSRTLGGSSSYEQYF
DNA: TGTGCCAGCAGCCGCACCTTGGGGGGGTCTTCCTCCTACGAGCAGTACTTC

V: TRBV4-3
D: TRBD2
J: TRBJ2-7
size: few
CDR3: CASSQDAGTSSYEQYF
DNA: TGCGCCAGCAGCCAAGATGCAGGGACTAGTTCATACGAGCAGTACTTC

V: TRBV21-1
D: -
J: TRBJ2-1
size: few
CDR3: CASAPLNEQFF
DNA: TGTGCCAGCGCCCCGCTCAATGAGCAGTTCTTC

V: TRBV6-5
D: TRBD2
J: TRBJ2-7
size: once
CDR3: CASRLGGTSVFYEQYF
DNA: TGTGCCAGCAGATTAGGCGGGACTAGCGTCTTCTACGAGCAGTACTTC

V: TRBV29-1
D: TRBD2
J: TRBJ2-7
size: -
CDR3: CSVEVDTSGGYEQYF
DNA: TGCAGCGTTGAAGTTGACACTAGCGGGGGTTACGAGCAGTACTTC

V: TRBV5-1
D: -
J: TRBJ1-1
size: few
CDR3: CASSRTEYEAFF
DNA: TGCGCCAGCAGCAGGACAGAGTATGAAGCTTTCTTT

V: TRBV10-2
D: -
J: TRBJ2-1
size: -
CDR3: CASSDAGKQFF
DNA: TGCGCCAGCAGTGATGCAGGGAAGCAGTTCTTC

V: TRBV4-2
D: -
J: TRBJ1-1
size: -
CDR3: CASSQSQGGTEAFF
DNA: TGTGCCAGCAGCCAAAGTCAGGGAGGAACTGAAGCTTTCTTT

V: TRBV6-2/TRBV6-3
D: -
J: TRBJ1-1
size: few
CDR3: CASTSQGYTEAFF
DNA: TGTGCCAGCACCTCCCAAGGGTACACTGAAGCTTTCTTT